A selection of T cell receptor beta chains follows, all from one sample in a study of cytomegalovirus exposure and HLA in healthy donors. Clones were read by immunoSEQ multiplex PCR, and TCRdb kept only the in-frame ones, dropping some. The sample holds roughly 170,000 clones, around 81% seen once. What was sequenced was PBMCs. These receptors originate from a woman under 40 in good health and CMV-seronegative. Each CDR3 is given with its conserved first and last residue. The D gene is left open where the match is weak.

J gene | V gene | D gene | CDR3 protein
TRBJ1-1 | TRBV28 | . | CASSKLGRPNTEAFF
TRBJ1-5 | TRBV6-6 | . | CASSSDRSGNQPQHF
TRBJ2-7 | TRBV27 | TRBD2 | CASMARGAYYEQYF
TRBJ2-7 | TRBV30 | . | CAWSVAAGNYEQYF
TRBJ1-5 | TRBV15 | . | CATSRDRQVRQPQHF
TRBJ2-5 | TRBV6-1 | TRBD2 | CASSPSGGARETQYF
TRBJ2-1 | TRBV27 | . | CASYKTGSEQFF
TRBJ2-3 | TRBV5-1 | TRBD1 | CASLGQERGTQYF
TRBJ2-4 | TRBV5-1 | TRBD2 | CASSGTVSSGREIAKNIQYF
TRBJ1-2 | TRBV27 | TRBD1 | CASSGTAGQVAYGYTF
TRBJ1-1 | TRBV30 | TRBD1 | CAWGRDRLRPNTEAFF
TRBJ2-5 | TRBV9 | TRBD1 | CASSSRDRGRGETQYF
TRBJ1-5 | TRBV28 | . | CASSFYRSPVISPSIF
TRBJ2-3 | TRBV4-3 | TRBD2 | CASSQAGLEGTQYF
TRBJ1-2 | TRBV28 | . | CAAYQQGQFYGYTF
TRBJ2-1 | TRBV28 | TRBD2 | CASSLWTSGRIEQFF
TRBJ2-3 | TRBV4-2 | TRBD2 | CASSQDQGSGFTDTQYF
TRBJ1-1 | TRBV29-1 | . | CSVVGAENTEAFF
TRBJ1-2 | TRBV28 | . | CASSLSTQGYGYTF
TRBJ1-1 | TRBV2 | TRBD1 | CASSMAGTGFEAFF
TRBJ1-1 | TRBV29-1 | . | CSVERNTEAFF
TRBJ2-1 | TRBV7-3 | . | CASSHTNSGYNEQFF
TRBJ2-5 | TRBV5-1 | TRBD2 | CASSLWGGQETQYF